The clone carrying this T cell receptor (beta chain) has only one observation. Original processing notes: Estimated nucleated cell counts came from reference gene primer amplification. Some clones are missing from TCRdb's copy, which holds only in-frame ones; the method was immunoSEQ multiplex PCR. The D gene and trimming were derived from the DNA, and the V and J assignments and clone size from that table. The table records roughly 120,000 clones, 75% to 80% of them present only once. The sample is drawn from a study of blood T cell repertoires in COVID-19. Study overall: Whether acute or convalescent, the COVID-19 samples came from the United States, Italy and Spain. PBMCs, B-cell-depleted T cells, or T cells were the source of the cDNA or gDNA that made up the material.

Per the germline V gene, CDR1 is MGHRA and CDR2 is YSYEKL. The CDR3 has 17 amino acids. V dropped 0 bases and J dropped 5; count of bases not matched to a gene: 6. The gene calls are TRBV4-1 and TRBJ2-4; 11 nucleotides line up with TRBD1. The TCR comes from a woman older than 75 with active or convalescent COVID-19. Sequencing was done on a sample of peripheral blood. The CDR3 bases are TGCGCCAGCAGCCAAGATACTGGACAGGGGGCACAAAACATTCAGTACTTC. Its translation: CASSQDTGQGAQNIQYF.